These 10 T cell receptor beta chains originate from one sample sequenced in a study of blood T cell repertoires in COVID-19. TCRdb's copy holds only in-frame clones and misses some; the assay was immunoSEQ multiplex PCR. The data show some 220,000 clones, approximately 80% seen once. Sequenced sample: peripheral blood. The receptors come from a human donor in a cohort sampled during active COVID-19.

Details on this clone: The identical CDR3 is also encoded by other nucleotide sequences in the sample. The CDR3 reads CSASPVNTEAFF. The CDR3 DNA reads TGCAGTGCCAGTCCAGTAAACACTGAAGCTTTCTTT. The rearrangement links TRBV20-1 to TRBJ1-1; D call uncertain. Germline V gene sequence: CDR1 DFQATT, CDR2 SNEGSKA (reference sequence). Trimming removed 6 bases from V and 2 bases from J, with 10 bases in between. The CDR3 totals 12 residues.

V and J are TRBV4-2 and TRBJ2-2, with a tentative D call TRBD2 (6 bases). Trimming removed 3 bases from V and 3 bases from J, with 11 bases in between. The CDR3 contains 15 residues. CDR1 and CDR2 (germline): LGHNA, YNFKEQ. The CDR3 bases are TGTGCCAGCAGCCATTCCCGGAGGGACACCGGGGAGCTGTTTTTT. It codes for CASSHSRRDTGELFF.

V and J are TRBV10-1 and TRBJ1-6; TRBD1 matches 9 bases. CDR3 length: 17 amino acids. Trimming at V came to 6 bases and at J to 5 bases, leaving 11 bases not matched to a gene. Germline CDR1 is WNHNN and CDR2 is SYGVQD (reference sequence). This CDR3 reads CASSPGQGVFNNSPLHF. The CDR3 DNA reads TGCGCCAGCAGCCCGGGACAGGGTGTTTTTAATAATTCACCCCTCCACTTT.

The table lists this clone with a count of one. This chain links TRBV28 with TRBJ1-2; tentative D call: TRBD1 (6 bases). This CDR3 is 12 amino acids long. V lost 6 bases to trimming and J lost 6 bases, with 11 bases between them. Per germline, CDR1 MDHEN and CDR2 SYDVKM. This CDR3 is CASRKGQNGYTF. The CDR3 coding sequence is TGTGCCAGCAGAAAAGGACAGAATGGCTACACCTTC.

The DNA of the CDR3 is TGTGCCAGCAGCTTATGGGGGCAAGGCGAGACCCAGTACTTC. Amino acid sequence: CASSLWGQGETQYF. J is TRBJ2-5 and V is TRBV7-2, with TRBD1 as a possible D gene (6 bases). CDR3 length equals 14 residues. Looked up from germline, CDR1 is SGHTA and CDR2 is FQGNSA. Trimming pared 2 bases from V and 5 bases from J, leaving 12 bases between.

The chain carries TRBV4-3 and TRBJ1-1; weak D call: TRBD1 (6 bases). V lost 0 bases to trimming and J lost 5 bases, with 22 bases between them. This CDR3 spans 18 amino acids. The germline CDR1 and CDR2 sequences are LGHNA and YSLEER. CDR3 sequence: CASSQENARRGAGTEAFF. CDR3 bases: TGCGCCAGCAGCCAAGAGAACGCCCGGCGGGGGGCCGGGACTGAAGCTTTCTTT.

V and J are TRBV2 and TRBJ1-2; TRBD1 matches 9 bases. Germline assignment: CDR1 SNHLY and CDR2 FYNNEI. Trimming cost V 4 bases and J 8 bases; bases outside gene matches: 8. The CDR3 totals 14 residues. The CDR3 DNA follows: TGTGCCAGCAGTGCAGAAAGGACAGGGGAGGGCTACACCTTC. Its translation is CASSAERTGEGYTF.

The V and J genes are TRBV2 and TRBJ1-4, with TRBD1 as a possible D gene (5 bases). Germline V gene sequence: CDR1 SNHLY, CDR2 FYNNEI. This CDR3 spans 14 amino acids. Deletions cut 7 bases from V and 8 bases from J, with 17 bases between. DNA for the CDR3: TGTGCCAGCAATGGGGGGTATCTTGGGGAAAAACTGTTTTTT. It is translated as CASNGGYLGEKLFF.

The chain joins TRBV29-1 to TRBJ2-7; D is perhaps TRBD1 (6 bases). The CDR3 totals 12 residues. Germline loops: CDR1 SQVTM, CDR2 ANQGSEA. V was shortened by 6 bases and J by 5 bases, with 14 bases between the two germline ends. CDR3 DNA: TGCAGCGTGGAACAGGGAACCCACGAGCAGTACTTC. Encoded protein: CSVEQGTHEQYF.

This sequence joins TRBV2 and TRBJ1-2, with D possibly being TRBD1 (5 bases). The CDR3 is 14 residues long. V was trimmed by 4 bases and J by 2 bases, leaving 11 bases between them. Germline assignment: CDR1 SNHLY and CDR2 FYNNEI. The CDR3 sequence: CASSVTDVNYGYTF. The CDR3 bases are TGTGCCAGCAGTGTGACAGATGTAAACTATGGCTACACCTTC.